The 18 T cell receptor beta chains in this list originate from one sample, sequenced in a study of blood T cell repertoires in COVID-19. Only in-frame clones appear in the TCRdb table, and some are missing; sequencing was by immunoSEQ multiplex PCR. In the table there are 250,000 or so clones, around nine tenths of which are singletons. Sequenced input: peripheral blood. The receptors here all came from a man in his forties with active or convalescent COVID-19.

V is TRBV7-9 and J is TRBJ1-1; D call uncertain. Germline V gene data show CDR1 as SEHNR and CDR2 as FQNEAQ (reference sequence). V dropped 2 bases and J dropped 8 bases, with 6 bases sitting between them. The CDR3 loop spans 11 amino acids. CDR3 DNA: TGTGCCAGCAGCTTACGTCCCGAAGCTTTCTTT. Translating it yields CASSLRPEAFF.

This chain connects TRBV10-3 to TRBJ2-1, with TRBD2 matching over 7 bases. The germline V gene has CDR1 ENHRY and CDR2 SYGVKD. The length of the CDR3 is 11 residues. V lost 10 bases to trimming and J lost 12 bases; unmatched junction nucleotides: 9. CDR3 sequence: CATLAEAMQFF. The CDR3 region has the DNA TGTGCCACCCTAGCGGAAGCGATGCAGTTCTTC.

For the CDR3, the DNA is TGTGCCAGTAGTAAAAACCAGGGGGCCAATGAGCAGTTCTTC. Its protein is CASSKNQGANEQFF. The chain combines TRBV19 with TRBJ2-1; TRBD1 aligns across 8 bases. The germline V gene encodes CDR1 LNHDA and CDR2 SQIVND (reference sequence). The length of the CDR3 is 14 residues. Unmatched junction bases numbered 5, after V lost 4 bases and J lost 6 bases.

The J gene is TRBJ1-6, the V gene TRBV27; 11 positions match TRBD1. Germline V gene lookup returns CDR1 MNHEY and CDR2 SMNVEV (reference sequence). Trimming removed 6 bases from V and 13 bases from J; junction bases left unmatched: 8. CDR3 length: 14 residues. CDR3 DNA: TGTGCCAGCAGACTGGGACAGGGGGACGGGCCCCTCCACTTT. Protein product: CASRLGQGDGPLHF.

The chain combines TRBV15 with TRBJ2-2; D ambiguous. V was pared by 0 bases and J by 0 bases, with 8 bases between. Germline CDR1 LNHNV, CDR2 YYDKDF (reference sequence). The CDR3 runs to 16 residues. The CDR3 loop is CATSRDVRANTGELFF. The DNA for the CDR3 is TGTGCCACCAGCAGAGACGTGAGAGCGAACACCGGGGAGCTGTTTTTT.

This chain uses TRBV18 with TRBJ2-7, with TRBD1 identical over 10 bases. V shed 3 bases and J 2 bases; nucleotides not matched to a gene: 4. Germline CDR1 is KGHSH and CDR2 is LQKENI. The length of the CDR3 is 15 residues. The CDR3 sequence is CASSPLGTGAYEQYF. CDR3 DNA sequence: TGTGCCAGCTCACCGTTGGGGACAGGGGCCTACGAGCAGTACTTC. Looking up the rest from reference TRBV18 and TRBJ2-7 gives the full variable domain: NAGVMQNPRHLVRRRGQEARLRCSPMKGHSHVYWYRQLPEEGLKFMVYLQKENIIDESGMPKERFSAEFPKEGPSILRIQQVVRGDSAAYFCASSPLGTGAYEQYFGPGTRLTVT.

The V call is TRBV7-8, the J call TRBJ1-1, with D tentatively TRBD1 (5 bases). The V end was cut by 4 bases, the J end by 6 bases, with 15 bases between. This CDR3 comprises 14 residues. Germline lookup yields CDR1 SGHVS and CDR2 FQNEAQ. The CDR3 sequence is CASSSPEGGAEAFF. The CDR3 nucleotides are TGTGCCAGCAGCTCCCCGGAGGGAGGGGCTGAAGCTTTCTTT.

CDR3 sequence reads: CSASFLGQDSYGYTF. CDR3 sequence (DNA): TGCAGTGCTAGTTTCCTGGGACAGGATTCCTATGGCTACACCTTC. The rearrangement links TRBV20-1 to TRBJ1-2; 8 nucleotides align to TRBD1. Germline V gene data show CDR1 as DFQATT and CDR2 as SNEGSKA (reference sequence). The V segment lost 3 bases and the J segment 4 bases; nucleotides outside the gene matches: 10. This CDR3 is 15 amino acids long.

The gene calls are TRBV6-1 and TRBJ1-1; D possibly corresponds to TRBD1 (5 bases). The CDR3 is made up of 16 amino acids. Germline values: CDR1 MNHNS, CDR2 SASEGT. Trimming cost V 3 bases and J 3 bases, with 17 bases left between them. The DNA of the CDR3 is TGTGCCAGCAGTGAGCAGGGTGGATGGTCGGACACTGAAGCTTTCTTT. It encodes CASSEQGGWSDTEAFF.

The V call is TRBV18, the J call TRBJ1-1, with D unclear. The CDR3 contains 14 residues. Per germline, CDR1 KGHSH and CDR2 LQKENI. V was cut by 2 bases and J by 5 bases, with 12 bases left in between. This CDR3 reads CASSPGRGKTEAFF. Here the CDR3 DNA reads TGTGCCAGCTCACCAGGTCGAGGGAAAACTGAAGCTTTCTTT.

The V gene is TRBV30, the J gene TRBJ1-5; D gene ambiguous. Germline V gene sequence: CDR1 GTSNPN, CDR2 SVGIG (reference sequence). The CDR3 length is 13 residues. V dropped 2 bases and J dropped 3 bases, with 8 bases sitting between them. Written as DNA, the CDR3 is TGTGCCTGGAGTCGGGAGATCAATCAGCCCCAGCATTTT. It yields the protein CAWSREINQPQHF.

This clone was recorded at least ten times. V gene TRBV7-9 combines with J gene TRBJ1-4; 7 bases align to TRBD1. The germline V gene encodes CDR1 SEHNR and CDR2 FQNEAQ (reference sequence). With 5 bases clipped from V and 6 bases from J, the junction kept 6 bases outside the gene matches. The CDR3 is 14 amino acids. The CDR3 is CASSTGAEDEKLFF. In DNA, the CDR3 is TGTGCCAGCAGCACAGGGGCAGAGGATGAAAAACTGTTTTTT.

The J gene is TRBJ1-1, the V gene TRBV6-6, with D uncertain. Germline V lookup: CDR1 MNHNY, CDR2 SVGAGI (reference sequence). Trimming left V 2 bases short and J 4 bases short, with 11 bases between. The CDR3 runs 14 residues. CDR3 nucleotide sequence: TGTGCCAGCAGTTACGTAGAATTCGGCACTGAAGCTTTCTTT. Translation: CASSYVEFGTEAFF.

This rearrangement joins TRBV7-7 to TRBJ2-7; D ambiguous. Germline V lookup: CDR1 SSHAT, CDR2 FNYEAQ (reference sequence). Trimming shortened V by 3 bases and J by 0 bases, and 9 bases separated the two germline ends. CDR3 length: 14 residues. The CDR3 loop is CASSFDINSYEQYF. CDR3 sequence (DNA): TGTGCCAGCAGCTTCGACATAAACTCCTACGAGCAGTACTTC.

With regard to this clone: An end of the junction does not agree with germline; a read error may underlie this. The chain is built from TRBV29-1 and TRBJ2-5, with D possibly matching TRBD2 (6 bases). CDR3 length: 8 residues. Looked up from germline, CDR1 is SQVTM and CDR2 is ANQGSEA. The CDR3 region has the DNA TGCAGCGTTGAAGGGGAGGACTTC. Its protein is CSVEGEDF.

The chain joins TRBV6-5 to TRBJ1-1; no clear D. The CDR3 contains 14 residues. V shed 0 bases and J shed 3 bases, with 8 bases lying between them. Germline assignment: CDR1 MNHEY and CDR2 SVGAGI. Here the CDR3 reads CASSYSIWHTEAFF. Here the CDR3 DNA reads TGTGCCAGCAGTTACTCGATATGGCACACTGAAGCTTTCTTT.

The chain couples TRBV10-1 to TRBJ1-2; 7 positions match TRBD1. This CDR3 region has 14 residues. Per germline, CDR1 WNHNN and CDR2 SYGVQD (reference sequence). Losses at the gene ends were 0 bases for V and 4 bases for J; bases not matched to a gene: 2. The CDR3 sequence: CASSESRDSYGYTF. CDR3 sequence (DNA): TGCGCCAGCAGTGAGTCGAGGGACAGCTATGGCTACACCTTC.

This chain uses TRBV5-1 with TRBJ1-1; possibly TRBD1 for D (5 bases). V gave up 2 bases and J gave up 0 bases, with 17 bases separating them. The CDR3 has 17 amino acids. CDR1 SGHRS and CDR2 YFSETQ come from the germline V gene. CDR3 nucleotide sequence: TGCGCCAGCAGCTTCCTGGGGGGGACGGACGTGAACACTGAAGCTTTCTTT. It is translated as CASSFLGGTDVNTEAFF.